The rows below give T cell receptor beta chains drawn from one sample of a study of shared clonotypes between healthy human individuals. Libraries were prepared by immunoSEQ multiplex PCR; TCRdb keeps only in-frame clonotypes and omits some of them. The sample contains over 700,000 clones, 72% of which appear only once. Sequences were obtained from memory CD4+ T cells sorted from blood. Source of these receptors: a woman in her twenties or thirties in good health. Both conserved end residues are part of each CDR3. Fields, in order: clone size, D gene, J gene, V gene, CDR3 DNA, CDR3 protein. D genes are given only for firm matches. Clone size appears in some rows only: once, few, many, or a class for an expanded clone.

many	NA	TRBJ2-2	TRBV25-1	TGTGCCAGCAGTGAATACGAAGGGGGAAAGGTGGCCGGGGAGCTGTTTTTT	CASSEYEGGKVAGELFF
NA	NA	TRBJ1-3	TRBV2	TGTGCCAGCAGTGAAAGGGAAAACACCATATATTTT	CASSERENTIYF
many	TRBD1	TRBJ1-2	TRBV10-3	TGTGCCATCAGTGAGTCGGGCCAGGGGGCAGACTATGGCTACACCTTC	CAISESGQGADYGYTF
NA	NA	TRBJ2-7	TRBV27	TGTGCCAGCAGTTTAGTGCACCTCAATACCTACGAGCAGTACTTC	CASSLVHLNTYEQYF
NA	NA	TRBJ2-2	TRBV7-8	TGTGCCAGCAAGTCGTACACCGGGGAGCTGTTTTTT	CASKSYTGELFF
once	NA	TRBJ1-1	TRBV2	TGTGCCAGCAATCCTTCAGGGAAGAACACTGAAGCTTTCTTT	CASNPSGKNTEAFF
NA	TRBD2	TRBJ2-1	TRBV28	TGTGCCAGCAGTTCCCCCCTAGCGGGGGCATACAATGAGCAGTTCTTC	CASSSPLAGAYNEQFF
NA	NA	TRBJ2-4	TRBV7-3	TGTGCCAGCATCCAACACTTAGCCAAAAACATTCAGTACTTC	CASIQHLAKNIQYF
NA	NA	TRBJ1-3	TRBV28	TGTGCCAGCAGGGGGAGGGGCTCTGGAAACACCATATATTTT	CASRGRGSGNTIYF
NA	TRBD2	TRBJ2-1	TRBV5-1	TGCGCCAGCAGTTTATCCTGGACTAGCGGGAAGTACAATGAGCAGTTCTTC	CASSLSWTSGKYNEQFF
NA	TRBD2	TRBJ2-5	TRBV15	TGTGCCACCAGCAGTCTCGGGACTAGCACTGAACAAGAGACCCAGTACTTC	CATSSLGTSTEQETQYF
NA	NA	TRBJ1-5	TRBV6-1	TGTGCCAGCAGTGAAGCCGGAAACAATCAGCCCCAGCATTTT	CASSEAGNNQPQHF
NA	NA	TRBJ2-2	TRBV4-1	TGCGCCAGCAGCCAACGACAGTACGGGGAGCTGTTTTTT	CASSQRQYGELFF
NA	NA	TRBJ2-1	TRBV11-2	TGTGCCAGCAGCACCATCAGGGGATTAAACAATGAGCAGTTCTTC	CASSTIRGLNNEQFF
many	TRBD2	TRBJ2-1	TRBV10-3	TGTGCCATCAGTGAGTCACTAGCGGGGGCCTACAATGAGCAGTTCTTC	CAISESLAGAYNEQFF
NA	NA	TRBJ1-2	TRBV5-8	TGTGCCAGCAGCTTCCAGACGGCTAACTATGGCTACACCTTC	CASSFQTANYGYTF
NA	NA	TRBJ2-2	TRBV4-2	TGTGCCAGCAGCCAAGACGCAACCGGGGAGCTGTTTTTT	CASSQDATGELFF
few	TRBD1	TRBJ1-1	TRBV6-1	TGTGCCAGCAGTGGCGACAGGGGATGGTTAGCTTTCTTT	CASSGDRGWLAFF
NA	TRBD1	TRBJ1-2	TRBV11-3	TGTGCCAGCAGCGTAGGGACAGGGGCTAACTATGGCTACACCTTC	CASSVGTGANYGYTF
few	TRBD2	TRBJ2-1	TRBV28	TGTGCCAGCAGTTTTCAACTAGCGGGAGACAATGAGCAGTTCTTC	CASSFQLAGDNEQFF
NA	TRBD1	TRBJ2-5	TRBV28	TGTGCCAGCAGTTTACCACAGGGGGAGACCCAGTACTTC	CASSLPQGETQYF
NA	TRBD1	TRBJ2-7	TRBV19	TGTGCCAGTAGAGGTGGGACAGGCCCTAAAGAGCAGTACTTC	CASRGGTGPKEQYF
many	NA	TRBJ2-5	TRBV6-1	TGTGCCAGCAGTGCTGGACTTACGAGGGAGACCCAGTACTTC	CASSAGLTRETQYF
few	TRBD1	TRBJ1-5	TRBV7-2	TGTGCCAGCAGCCCGGGGGGACAGGGCTATCAGCCCCAGCATTTT	CASSPGGQGYQPQHF
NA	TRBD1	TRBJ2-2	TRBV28	TGTGCCCACGGACAGGAGCCGAACACCGGGGAGCTGTTTTTT	CAHGQEPNTGELFF
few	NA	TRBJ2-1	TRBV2	TGTGCCAGCAGTGAACAGGGTGAGCAGTTCTTC	CASSEQGEQFF
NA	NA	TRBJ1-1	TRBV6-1	TGTGCCTCTCAAAGGGGGACAAAAGGAACTGAAGCTTTCTTT	CASQRGTKGTEAFF
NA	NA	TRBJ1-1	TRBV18	TGTGCCAGCTCTCCCCAGGGGAACGTTCGGGGCGCTTTCTTT	CASSPQGNVRGAFF
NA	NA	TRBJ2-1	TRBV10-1	TGCGCCAGCAGTGAGTCCAGCTCTTATGGCGATAATGAGCAGTTCTTC	CASSESSSYGDNEQFF
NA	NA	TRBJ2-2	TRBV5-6	TGTGCCAGCAGCTTGGTTACCGATAACACCGGGGAGCTGTTTTTT	CASSLVTDNTGELFF
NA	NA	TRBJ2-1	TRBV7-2	TGTGCCAGCAGCCCCCAGTCCTTCAATGAGCAGTTCTTC	CASSPQSFNEQFF
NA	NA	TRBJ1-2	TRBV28	TGTGCCAGCAGTCCGGTATCCTATGGCTACACCTTC	CASSPVSYGYTF
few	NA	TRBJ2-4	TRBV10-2	TGCGCCAGCAGTGAGGAGCGTTTTGGTCTGAGGAACATTCAGTACTTC	CASSEERFGLRNIQYF
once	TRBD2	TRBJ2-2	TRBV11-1	TGTGCCATCCCCATATCCCCTTCAGCGGGGACTAACACCGGGGAGCTGTTTTTT	CAIPISPSAGTNTGELFF
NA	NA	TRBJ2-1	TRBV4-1	TGCGCCAGCAGCCAAGTTTGGCGGGGGCGCTGGATTGAGCAGTTCTTC	CASSQVWRGRWIEQFF
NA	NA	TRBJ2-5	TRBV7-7	TGTGCCAGCAGCTTAGGCCCGGCGAGGCAAGAGACCCAGTACTTC	CASSLGPARQETQYF
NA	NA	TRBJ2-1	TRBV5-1	TGCGCCAGCAGCACCGAGGGGGGGTACAATGAGCAGTTCTTC	CASSTEGGYNEQFF
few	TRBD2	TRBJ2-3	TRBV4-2	TGTGCCAGCAGCCAAGGTCCGAGGAGGAGGGACTACTCAGATACGCAGTATTTT	CASSQGPRRRDYSDTQYF
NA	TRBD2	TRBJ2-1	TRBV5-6	TGTGCCAGCAGCTTCGGGGCTAGCGGCGGCAATGAGCAGTTCTTC	CASSFGASGGNEQFF
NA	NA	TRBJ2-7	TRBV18	TGTGCCAGCTCACCAAGAGCGGTCTCCTACGAGCAGTACTTC	CASSPRAVSYEQYF
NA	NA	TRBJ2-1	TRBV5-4	TGTGCCAGCAGCCCCCCGAGGGGGTCCTACAATGAGCAGTTCTTC	CASSPPRGSYNEQFF
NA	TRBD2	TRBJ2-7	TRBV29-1	TGCAGCGTTACTAGCGGGTACTACGAGCAGTACTTC	CSVTSGYYEQYF
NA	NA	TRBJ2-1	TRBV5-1	TGCGCCAGCAGGGGGACCCTGAGCTCCTACAATGAGCAGTTCTTC	CASRGTLSSYNEQFF
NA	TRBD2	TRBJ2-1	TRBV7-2	TGTGCCAGCAGCTTGTCGGATAGCGGGACGTCCTACAATGAGCAGTTCTTC	CASSLSDSGTSYNEQFF
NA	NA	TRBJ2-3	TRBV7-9	TGTGCCAGCAGCTTAGATCTAAGCACAGATACGCAGTATTTT	CASSLDLSTDTQYF
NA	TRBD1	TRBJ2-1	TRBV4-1	TGCGCCAGCAGCCAAGAAGGAGGCAGGGGGATAGATGAGCAGTTCTTC	CASSQEGGRGIDEQFF
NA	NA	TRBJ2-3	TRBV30	TGTGCCTGGAGCGGATCCACAGATACGCAGTATTTT	CAWSGSTDTQYF
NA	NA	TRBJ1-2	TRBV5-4	TGTGCCAGCAGCAGGATCCAGGGGAACGATGGCTACACCTTC	CASSRIQGNDGYTF
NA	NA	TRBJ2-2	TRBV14	TGTGCCAGCAGTATCAGCTTCGCGAACACCGGGGAGCTGTTTTTT	CASSISFANTGELFF
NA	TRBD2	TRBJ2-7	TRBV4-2	TGTGCCAGCAGCCAAGAGGCTAGCGGGAGCATCTACGAGCAGTACTTC	CASSQEASGSIYEQYF
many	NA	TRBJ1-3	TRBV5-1	TGCGCCAGCAGCTTGGGGCTGGGGATGTCTGGAAACACCATATATTTT	CASSLGLGMSGNTIYF
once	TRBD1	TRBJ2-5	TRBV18	TGTGCCAGCTCACCGAATATGCCGGGACAGGGCCAAGAGACCCAGTACTTC	CASSPNMPGQGQETQYF
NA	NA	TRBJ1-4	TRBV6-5	TGTGCCAGCAGTTCTAGGGGGGCAACTAATGAAAAACTGTTTTTT	CASSSRGATNEKLFF
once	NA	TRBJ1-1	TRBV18	TGTGCCAGCTCTATCACCGCGGACACTGAAGCTTTCTTT	CASSITADTEAFF